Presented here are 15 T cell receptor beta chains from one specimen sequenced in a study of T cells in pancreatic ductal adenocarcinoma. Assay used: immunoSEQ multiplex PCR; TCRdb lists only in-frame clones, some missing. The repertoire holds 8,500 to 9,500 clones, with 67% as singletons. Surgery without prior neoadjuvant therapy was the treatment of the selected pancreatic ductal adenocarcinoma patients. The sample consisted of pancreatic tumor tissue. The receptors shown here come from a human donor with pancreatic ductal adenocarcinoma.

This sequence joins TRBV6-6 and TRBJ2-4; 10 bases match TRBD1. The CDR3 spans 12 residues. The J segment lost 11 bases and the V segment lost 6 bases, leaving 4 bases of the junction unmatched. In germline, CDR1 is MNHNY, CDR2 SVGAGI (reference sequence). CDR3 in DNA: TGTGCCAGCAGCAACGACAGGGGGCTTCAGTACTTC. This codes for CASSNDRGLQYF.

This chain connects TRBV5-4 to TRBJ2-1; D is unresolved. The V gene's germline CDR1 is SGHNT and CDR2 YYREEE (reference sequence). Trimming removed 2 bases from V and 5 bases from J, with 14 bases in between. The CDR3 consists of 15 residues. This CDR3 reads CASSLLGRGDNEQFF. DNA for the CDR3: TGTGCCAGCAGCTTATTGGGTAGAGGCGACAATGAGCAGTTCTTC.

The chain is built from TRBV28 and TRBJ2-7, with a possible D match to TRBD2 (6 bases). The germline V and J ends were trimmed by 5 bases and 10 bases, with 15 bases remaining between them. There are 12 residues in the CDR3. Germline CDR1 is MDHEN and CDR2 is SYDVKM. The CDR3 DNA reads TGTGCCAGCAGTAACCCGCTGGGGGGACAGTACTTC. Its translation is CASSNPLGGQYF.

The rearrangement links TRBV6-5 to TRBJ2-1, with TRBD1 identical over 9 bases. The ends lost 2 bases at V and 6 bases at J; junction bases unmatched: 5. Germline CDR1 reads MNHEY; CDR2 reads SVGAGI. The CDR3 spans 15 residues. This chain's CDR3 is CASSYTGTGSNEQFF. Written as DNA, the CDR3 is TGTGCCAGCAGTTACACCGGGACAGGGAGCAATGAGCAGTTCTTC.

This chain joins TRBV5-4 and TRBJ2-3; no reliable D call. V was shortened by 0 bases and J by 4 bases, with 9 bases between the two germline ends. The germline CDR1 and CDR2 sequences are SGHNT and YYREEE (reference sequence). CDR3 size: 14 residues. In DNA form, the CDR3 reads TGTGCCAGCAGCTTGGTGGCATTCCCAGATACGCAGTATTTT. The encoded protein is CASSLVAFPDTQYF.

The CDR3 region is CASSPDRGSYEQYF. The CDR3 bases are TGTGCCAGCAGCCCGGACAGGGGCTCCTACGAGCAGTACTTC. The chain couples TRBV7-9 to TRBJ2-7, with 9 bases aligning to TRBD1. The junction had 2 bases not matched to a gene; V was cut back by 5 bases and J by 0 bases. CDR1 is SEHNR, CDR2 FQNEAQ, per germline (reference sequence). The CDR3 runs 14 residues. Full variable domain (rest looked up from reference TRBV7-9 and TRBJ2-7): DTGVSQNPRHKITKRGQNVTFRCDPISEHNRLYWYRQTLGQGPEFLTYFQNEAQLEKSRLLSDRFSAERPKGSFSTLEIQRTEQGDSAMYLCASSPDRGSYEQYFGPGTRLTVT.

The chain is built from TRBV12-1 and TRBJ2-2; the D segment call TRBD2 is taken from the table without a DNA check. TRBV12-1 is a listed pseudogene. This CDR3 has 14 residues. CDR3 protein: CASSPGLGGGELFF. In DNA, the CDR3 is TGTGCCAGCAGCCCCGGACTAGGGGGCGGGGAGCTGTTTTTT.

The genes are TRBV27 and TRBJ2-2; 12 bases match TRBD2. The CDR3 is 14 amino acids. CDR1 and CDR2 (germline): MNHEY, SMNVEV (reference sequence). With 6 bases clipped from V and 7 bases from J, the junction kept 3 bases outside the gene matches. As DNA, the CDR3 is TGTGCCAGCAGGACTAGCGGGAGTCACGGGGAGCTGTTTTTT. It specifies CASRTSGSHGELFF.

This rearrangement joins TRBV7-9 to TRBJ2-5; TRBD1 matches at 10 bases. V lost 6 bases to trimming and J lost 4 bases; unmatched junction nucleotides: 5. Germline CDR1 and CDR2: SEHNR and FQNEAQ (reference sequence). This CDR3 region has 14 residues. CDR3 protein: CASSWDRGGETQYF. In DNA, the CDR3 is TGTGCCAGCAGTTGGGACAGGGGAGGAGAGACCCAGTACTTC.

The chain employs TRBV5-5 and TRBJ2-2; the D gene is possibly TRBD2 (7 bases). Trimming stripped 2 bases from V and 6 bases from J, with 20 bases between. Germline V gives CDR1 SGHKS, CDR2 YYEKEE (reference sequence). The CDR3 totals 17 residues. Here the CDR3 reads CASSLFIRGGPSGELFF. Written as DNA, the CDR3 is TGTGCCAGCAGCTTATTCATTCGCGGGGGCCCATCCGGGGAGCTGTTTTTT.

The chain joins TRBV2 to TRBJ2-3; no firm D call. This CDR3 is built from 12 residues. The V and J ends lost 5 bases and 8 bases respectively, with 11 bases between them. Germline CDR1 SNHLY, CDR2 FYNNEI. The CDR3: CASSTEAATQYF. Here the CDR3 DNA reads TGTGCCAGCAGTACAGAGGCGGCTACGCAGTATTTT.

The CDR3 protein is CASTLDRGGYTF. The CDR3 coding sequence is TGTGCCAGCACCCTGGACAGGGGTGGCTACACCTTC. V and J are TRBV6-5 and TRBJ1-2; 9 nucleotides agree with TRBD1. The CDR3 covers 12 residues. The V gene end was trimmed by 7 bases and the J gene end by 7 bases; junction bases not matched to a gene: 4. Germline CDR1 and CDR2: MNHEY and SVGAGI.

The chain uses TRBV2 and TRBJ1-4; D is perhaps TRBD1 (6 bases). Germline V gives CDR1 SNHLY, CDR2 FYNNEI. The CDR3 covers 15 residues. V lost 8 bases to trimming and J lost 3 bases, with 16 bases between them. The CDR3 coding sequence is TGTGCCAGCTCTGAACTGGGACACTCTAATGAAAAACTGTTTTTT. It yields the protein CASSELGHSNEKLFF.

Here the CDR3 reads CSVDVTGLGYGYTF. In nucleotides, the CDR3 is TGCAGCGTTGATGTTACGGGGCTCGGCTATGGCTACACCTTC. The chain employs TRBV29-1 and TRBJ1-2, with a possible D match to TRBD1 (5 bases). The CDR3 runs 14 residues. Germline CDR1 reads SQVTM; CDR2 reads ANQGSEA. V was trimmed by 3 bases and J by 4 bases, leaving 15 bases between them.

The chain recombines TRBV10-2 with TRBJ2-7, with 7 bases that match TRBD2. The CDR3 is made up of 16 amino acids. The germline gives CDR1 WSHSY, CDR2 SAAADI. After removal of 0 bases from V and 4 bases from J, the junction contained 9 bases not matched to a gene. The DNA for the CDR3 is TGCGCCAGCAGTGAGTCCTTCGGACTAGTAAGATACGAGCAGTACTTC. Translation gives CASSESFGLVRYEQYF.